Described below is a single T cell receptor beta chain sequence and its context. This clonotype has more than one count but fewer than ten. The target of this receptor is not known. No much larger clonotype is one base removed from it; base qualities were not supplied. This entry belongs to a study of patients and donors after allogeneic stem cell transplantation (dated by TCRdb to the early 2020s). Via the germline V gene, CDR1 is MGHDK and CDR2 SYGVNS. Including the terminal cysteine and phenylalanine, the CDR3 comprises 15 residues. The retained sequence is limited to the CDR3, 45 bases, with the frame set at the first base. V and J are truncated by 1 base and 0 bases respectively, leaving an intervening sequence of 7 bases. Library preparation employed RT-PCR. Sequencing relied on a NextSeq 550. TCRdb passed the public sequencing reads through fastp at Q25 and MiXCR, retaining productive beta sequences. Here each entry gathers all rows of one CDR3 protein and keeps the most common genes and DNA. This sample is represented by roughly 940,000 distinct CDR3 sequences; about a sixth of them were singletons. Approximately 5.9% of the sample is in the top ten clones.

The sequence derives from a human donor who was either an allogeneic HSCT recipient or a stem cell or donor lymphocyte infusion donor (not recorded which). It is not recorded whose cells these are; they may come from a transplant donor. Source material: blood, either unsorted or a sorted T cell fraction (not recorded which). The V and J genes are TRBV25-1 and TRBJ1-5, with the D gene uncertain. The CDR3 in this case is CASSESRNSNQPQHF. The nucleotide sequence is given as TGTGCCAGCAGTGAATCCAGGAATAGCAATCAGCCCCAGCATTTT.